This T cell receptor beta chain was captured by sequencing in a study of CD8 T cells in Susac syndrome. Study overall: Patients with Susac syndrome were therapy-naive, on corticosteroids, or on intravenous immunoglobulin alone at blood draw. Study-wide findings and caveats: The CD4+ T cell repertoire of patients with Susac syndrome showed no detectable clonal expansion.

The CDR3 consists of 17 residues. J was trimmed by 2 bases and V by 3 bases; bases with no gene match: 5. Germline-derived CDR1 and CDR2 are DFQATT and SNEGSKA (reference sequence). With respect to this clonotype: No antigen is known for it.

The RNA input was about 0.45 to 1 ug, and it was reverse transcribed with random hexamers. TCRdb re-analysed the immunoSEQ multiplex PCR reads in MiXCR, keeping a single row per CDR3 protein. The table records 160,000 or so distinct CDR3 sequences, approximately 95% of them present only once. Isolation of CD8+ and CD4+ T cells was performed negatively, whereas enrichment of TEMRA cells was done by FACS. The chain has TRBV20-1 and TRBJ2-6; 12 positions agree with TRBD1. The sample comprised CD4+ T cells from PBMCs. The TCR sequence derives from a human donor with Susac syndrome. CDR3 in DNA: TGCAGTGCTAGGGGACAGGGGGCGCTTGCTGGGGCCAACGTCCTGACTTTC. The encoded protein is CSARGQGALAGANVLTF.